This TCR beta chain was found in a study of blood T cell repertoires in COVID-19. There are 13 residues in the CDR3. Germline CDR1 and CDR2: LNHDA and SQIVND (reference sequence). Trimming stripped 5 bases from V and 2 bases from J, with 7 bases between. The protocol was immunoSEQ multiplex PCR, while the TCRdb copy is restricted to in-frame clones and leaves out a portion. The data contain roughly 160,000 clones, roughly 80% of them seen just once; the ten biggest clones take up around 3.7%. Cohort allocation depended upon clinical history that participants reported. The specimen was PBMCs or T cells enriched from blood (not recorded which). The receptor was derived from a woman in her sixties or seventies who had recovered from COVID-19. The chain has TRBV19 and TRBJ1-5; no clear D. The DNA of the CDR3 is TGTGCCAGTAGTGGAACAGGCAATCAGCCCCAGCATTTT. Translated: CASSGTGNQPQHF.